These 2 T cell receptor beta chains share one sample of origin, sequenced in a study of T cells after yellow fever vaccination. MiXCR was run by TCRdb on the 5' RACE reads, yielding one entry per CDR3 protein. This sample has 300,000 to 400,000 distinct CDR3 sequences; about 10% occur once, and the top ten carry approximately 3.3%. The input for sequencing was CD4+ T cells sorted from PBMCs, taken 45 days after the yellow fever booster vaccination. Receptor source: a man between 18 and 29 years old who received the YFV17D yellow fever vaccine.

In this sample, this clonotype turned up a few times. The chain is built from TRBV4-2 and TRBJ2-2; 14 positions match TRBD2. The V segment lost 3 bases and the J segment 7 bases; nucleotides outside the gene matches: 10. This CDR3 contains 18 residues. Germline loops: CDR1 LGHNA, CDR2 YNFKEQ. The CDR3 region is CASSQGPGLAGENGELFF. As DNA, the CDR3 is TGTGCCAGCAGCCAGGGCCCGGGACTAGCGGGGGAGAACGGGGAGCTGTTTTTT.

This clonotype was seen only a few times. This chain connects TRBV27 to TRBJ2-5; 8 positions agree with TRBD1. The CDR3 runs 15 residues. V gave up 5 bases and J gave up 5 bases; unmatched junction bases: 10. Germline CDR1 reads MNHEY; CDR2 reads SMNVEV (reference sequence). The chain's CDR3 is CASSPRTGRTETQYF. CDR3 bases: TGTGCCAGCAGTCCCCGGACAGGGAGAACGGAGACCCAGTACTTC.